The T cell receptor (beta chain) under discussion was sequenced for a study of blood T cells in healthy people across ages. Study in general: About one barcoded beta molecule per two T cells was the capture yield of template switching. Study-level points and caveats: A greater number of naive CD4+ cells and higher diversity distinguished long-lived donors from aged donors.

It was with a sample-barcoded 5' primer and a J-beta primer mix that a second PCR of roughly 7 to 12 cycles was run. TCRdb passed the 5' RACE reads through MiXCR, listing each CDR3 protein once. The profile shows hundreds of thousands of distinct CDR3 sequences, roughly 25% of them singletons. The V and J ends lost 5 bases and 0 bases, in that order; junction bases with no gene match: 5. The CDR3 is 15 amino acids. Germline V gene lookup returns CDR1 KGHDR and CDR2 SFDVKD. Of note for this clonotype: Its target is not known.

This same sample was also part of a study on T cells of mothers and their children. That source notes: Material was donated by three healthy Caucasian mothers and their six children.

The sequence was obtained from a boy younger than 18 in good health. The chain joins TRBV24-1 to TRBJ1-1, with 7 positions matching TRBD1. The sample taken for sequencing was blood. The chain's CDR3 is CATSGPGTVNTEAFF. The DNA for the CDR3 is TGTGCCACCAGTGGCCCCGGGACAGTGAACACTGAAGCTTTCTTT.